The text below deals with one TCR beta chain. This clone was detected only a few times. The antigen it recognizes is unknown. Qualities for individual bases were not recorded, and no much larger clone is one base off. The immunoSEQ hsTCRB assay version 4 in survey mode was used to sequence TCRbeta repertoires from genomic DNA. Genomic DNA was diluted to about 9.4 ng/uL, using up to 1 ug per sample for TCRbeta sequencing. The published analysis was carried out like this. Analysis of the TCRbeta data was done in ImmunoSeq Analyzer 3.0, and diversity was computed on productive nucleotide rearrangements. The improved Chao index was used to estimate lower-bound TCR diversity, and the Gini coefficient was used to estimate clonality using the Immunarch R package. Different nucleotide rearrangements encoding the same CDR3beta amino acid sequence were counted as distinct clonotypes. Differential abundance analysis found TCRbeta sequences that were significantly enriched in antigen-responding cells compared with anti-CD3/anti-CD28-activated cells. Using predicted peptide-MHC specificity as the basis, GLIPH2 grouped TCRs into clusters, both for each participant individually and for the merged data sets that combined participants. TCRdb retrieved this table from immuneACCESS and kept in-frame rearrangements only. Not all clones are present; in checked studies, unresolved V genes account for under half, and no reason is known for the remainder. The V and J calls and clone size were taken over from that table, and D and trimming were inferred from the DNA. The sample table contains about 40,000 clones; only one count was recorded for around 78% of them. About 14% of the sample belongs to the ten largest clones.

Read against the paper, the sample's treatment or condition label means: suppressive antiretroviral therapy. A pool of overlapping 15-mer peptides from HIV-1 Gag, at 1 ug per peptide per mL, was used to stimulate the cells. Nonresponding CD40L-negative CD69-negative CD45RO-high memory CD4+ T cells were sorted as memory populations depleted of antigen-responding cells. HIV-1-infected adults in whom suppressive ART had been started during chronic infection were enrolled as participants. For at least 4 years, participants had undetectable plasma HIV-1 RNA, below 50 copies/mL. To be included, participants needed a CD4+ T cell count above 400 cells/uL and a positive CMV serology. Before stimulation, PBMCs were isolated using density centrifugation and then depleted of CD8+ T cells. Stimulation of CD8-depleted PBMCs was carried out for approximately 17 hours with anti-CD28/CD49d costimulation, CD40-blocking antibody and enfuvirtide, to prevent new infections. Cell sorting was performed on a Beckman Coulter MoFlo Legacy or XDP sorter, and dead cells were excluded with propidium iodide. Genomic DNA was extracted using the QIAamp DNA Mini Kit for samples with more than one million cells and using the Quick-DNA Microprep Kit for all other samples.

The data are from a study of persistence of HIV-infected CD4 T cells (dated by TCRdb to about 2020). Study-wide context: CMV- and HIV-1 Gag-responding CD4+ T cells were isolated from ART-treated individuals so that antigen-driven clonal expansion of HIV-1-infected cells could be examined. Participants had been on suppressive ART for a median of roughly 8 years. Peripheral blood samples of up to roughly 200 mL were collected at multiple time points, except for a couple of participants, who underwent leukapheresis at a single time point. The clonality of all cells in each sorted population was measured by TCRbeta sequencing, and the clonality of infected cells was measured by proviral sequencing. For the TCR cluster analysis across participants, roughly 8 participants were included for CMV and more than five participants for Gag.

Points the paper makes about the study in general: TCRbeta richness in CMV- and Gag-responding cells was significantly lower than in anti-CD3/anti-CD28-responding cells; CMV-responding cells had higher oligoclonality than CD3/CD28-stimulated and Gag-responding cells. Bulk TCR analyses could not be limited to the rare CMV-responding cells that actually contained HIV-1 proviruses. TCR oligoclonality correlated with proviral oligoclonality within the same sorted populations. Few individuals were included in the study, and only a limited range of antigens was tested. Degenerate expanded CDR3beta sequences were enriched in antigen-responding cells, suggesting convergent selection of CD4+ responses to CMV and Gag.

The CDR3, cysteine through phenylalanine, is 15 amino acids long. The read is trimmed to its CDR3 DNA, 45 bases read in frame from base 1. Trimming leaves V shorter by 6 bases and J shorter by 2 bases, with the junction holding 7 bases beyond the gene matches. According to the germline V gene (reference sequence), CDR1 reads LNHDA and CDR2 reads SQIVND. Specimen: CD4+ T cells sorted from PBMCs after roughly 17-hour stimulation, collected from a patient who received antiretroviral therapy. The cell subset or site label corresponds to: CD40L-CD69- CD45RO-high memory CD4 T cells not responding to Gag peptides. Recombination linked TRBV19 to TRBJ2-7, with 10 central nucleotides matching TRBD1. The clonotype originates from an adult man with HIV who was CMV-seropositive. The nucleotide sequence reads TGTGCCAGTAGCGACGGACAGGGGGTGGCCTACGAGCAGTACTTC. This yields the protein CASSDGQGVAYEQYF.